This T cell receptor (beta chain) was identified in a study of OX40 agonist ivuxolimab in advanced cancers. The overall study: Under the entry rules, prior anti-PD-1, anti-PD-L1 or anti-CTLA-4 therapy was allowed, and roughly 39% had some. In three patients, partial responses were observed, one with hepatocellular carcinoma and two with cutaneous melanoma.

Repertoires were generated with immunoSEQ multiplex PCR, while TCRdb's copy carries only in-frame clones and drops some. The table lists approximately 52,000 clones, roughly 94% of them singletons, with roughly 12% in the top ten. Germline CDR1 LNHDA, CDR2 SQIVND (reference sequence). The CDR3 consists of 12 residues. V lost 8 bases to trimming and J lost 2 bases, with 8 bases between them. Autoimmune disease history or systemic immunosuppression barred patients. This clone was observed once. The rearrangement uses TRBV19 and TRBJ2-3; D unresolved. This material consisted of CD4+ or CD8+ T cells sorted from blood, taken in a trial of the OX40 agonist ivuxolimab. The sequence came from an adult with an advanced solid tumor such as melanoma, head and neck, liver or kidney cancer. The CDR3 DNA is TGTGCCAGTGGATCCGTCACAGATACGCAGTATTTT. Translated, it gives CASGSVTDTQYF.